This T cell receptor (beta chain) was recorded in a study of blood T cell repertoires in COVID-19. Whole-study context: Samples representing acute and convalescent COVID-19 were sourced from the United States, Italy and Spain. Sample material is recorded as cDNA or gDNA derived from T cells, B-cell-depleted T cells, or PBMCs.

As handled by the study authors: The authors estimated nucleated cell counts from reference gene primer amplification. Measured with immunoSEQ multiplex PCR; TCRdb has only the in-frame clones, and not every one. D and trimming come from the DNA, and the V and J calls and clone size come from that table. The sample includes some 110,000 clones, around three quarters of them seen just once. This CDR3 has 14 amino acids. Germline CDR1 is MGHDK and CDR2 is SYGVNS. V was pared by 4 bases and J by 2 bases, with 10 bases between. The chain has TRBV25-1 and TRBJ2-3; no clear D gene. The sequencing input was peripheral blood. The clonotype originates from a man between 65 and 85 years old with acute or convalescent COVID-19. CDR3 protein: CASSASRHTDTQYF. The CDR3 DNA is TGTGCCAGCAGTGCATCTCGACACACAGATACGCAGTATTTT.